One sample yielded the 14 T cell receptor beta chains listed below, sequenced in a study of radiation and T cells in renal cell carcinoma. Described time point: blood 2 weeks post-SBRT. Treatment in this sample: 15 Gy SBRT to primary tumor, nephrectomy 4 weeks later. The data were produced by immunoSEQ multiplex PCR, yet TCRdb's version contains in-frame clones alone and is incomplete. The sample has approximately 75,000 clones, about 81% seen once. The sample was blood, taken from a patient whose treatment included radiotherapy and nephrectomy. All receptors derive from a man between 60 and 70 years old with renal cell carcinoma.

The V and J genes are TRBV6-1 and TRBJ1-5; D is ambiguous. Germline lookup yields CDR1 MNHNS and CDR2 SASEGT. CDR3 size: 17 residues. V shed 3 bases and J shed 5 bases, with 20 bases lying between them. The chain's CDR3 is CASSELASHSGDQPQHF. CDR3 DNA sequence: TGTGCCAGCAGTGAGTTGGCATCCCATTCGGGAGATCAGCCCCAGCATTTT.

This clone was detected only a few times. The genes are TRBV2 and TRBJ1-1, with a possible D match to TRBD1 (5 bases). This CDR3 has 13 amino acids. Trimming took 11 bases from V and 0 from J, leaving 13 bases between them. CDR1 SNHLY and CDR2 FYNNEI come from the germline V gene. In nucleotides, the CDR3 is TGTGCCGCGACAGACTCCATGAACACTGAAGCTTTCTTT. This gives the protein CAATDSMNTEAFF.

The rearrangement joins TRBV12-1 to TRBJ2-1; the D call TRBD1 from the table was never checked on the DNA. TRBV12-1 is assigned pseudogene status. This CDR3 is built from 14 residues. CDR3 nucleotide sequence: TGTGCCAGCAGCCTAATCGGACAGGGCGGTGAGCAGTTCTTC. Amino acids: CASSLIGQGGEQFF.

The rearrangement uses TRBV27 and TRBJ2-3; D might be TRBD2 (6 bases). V gave up 5 bases and J gave up 3 bases, with 15 bases separating them. The CDR3 is 15 amino acids. Looked up from germline, CDR1 is MNHEY and CDR2 is SMNVEV (reference sequence). Written as DNA, the CDR3 is TGTGCCAGCAGTCAGTCGACTAGAGGGACAGATACGCAGTATTTT. It is translated as CASSQSTRGTDTQYF.

J is TRBJ2-1 and V is TRBV5-4; D uncertain. This CDR3 is built from 12 residues. Trimming removed 0 bases at V and 7 bases at J, with 5 bases between. The germline gives CDR1 SGHNT, CDR2 YYREEE (reference sequence). The CDR3 is CASSLGTNEQFF. The CDR3, as DNA: TGTGCCAGCAGCTTGGGGACGAATGAGCAGTTCTTC.

The genes are TRBV15 and TRBJ1-2; no clear D. Deletions cut 0 bases from V and 4 bases from J, with 12 bases between. In germline, CDR1 is LNHNV, CDR2 YYDKDF (reference sequence). This CDR3 is built from 15 residues. CDR3 bases: TGTGCCACCAGCAGAGATCAAGGATCCTTCTATGGCTACACCTTC. This gives the protein CATSRDQGSFYGYTF.

The V gene is TRBV6-1, the J gene TRBJ2-1, with 8 bases lining up with TRBD2. Germline lookup yields CDR1 MNHNS and CDR2 SASEGT. The CDR3 spans 14 residues. With V trimmed by 3 bases and J by 12 bases, 10 bases remained unmatched. The CDR3 DNA reads as TGTGCCAGCAGTGATCTGGCGGGAGGCGGCGTGCAGTTCTTC. As protein: CASSDLAGGGVQFF.

The V and J genes are TRBV6-5 and TRBJ1-1; D uncertain. Germline V CDR1 and CDR2: MNHEY, SVGAGI. The germline V and J ends were trimmed by 4 bases and 4 bases, with 16 bases remaining between them. This CDR3 contains 15 residues. Here the CDR3 reads CASSSVNGWGTEAFF. The CDR3 bases are TGTGCCAGCAGTTCCGTGAACGGGTGGGGCACTGAAGCTTTCTTT.

The chain couples TRBV19 to TRBJ1-2, with TRBD1 matching over 7 bases. CDR3 length: 15 amino acids. V shed 8 bases, J shed 2 bases, and the junction held 11 bases outside the gene matches. CDR1 and CDR2 (germline): LNHDA, SQIVND (reference sequence). The CDR3 nucleotides are TGTGCCAGTGGTACCACGGGACAGCCAAACTATGGCTACACCTTC. It yields the protein CASGTTGQPNYGYTF.

This rearrangement joins TRBV28 to TRBJ2-5, with a weak D call TRBD1 (5 bases). From germline, CDR1 is MDHEN and CDR2 SYDVKM. The V end was cut by 9 bases, the J end by 1 base, with 18 bases between. This CDR3 spans 15 amino acids. CDR3 DNA sequence: TGTGCCAGTCTCGGGCAGGGTATACTCCAAGAGACCCAGTACTTC. As protein: CASLGQGILQETQYF.

The chain combines TRBV2 with TRBJ2-2; TRBD1 matches at 7 bases. Trimming took 6 bases from V and 6 from J; bases not matched to a gene: 19. There are 18 residues in the CDR3. The V gene's germline CDR1 is SNHLY and CDR2 FYNNEI. The CDR3 loop reads CASSRDSRFGVGAGELFF. CDR3 bases: TGTGCCAGCAGCAGGGACAGCAGGTTTGGGGTTGGTGCCGGGGAGCTGTTTTTT.

The V call is TRBV5-1, the J call TRBJ2-5; 8 bases line up with TRBD1. CDR1 and CDR2 (germline): SGHRS, YFSETQ. The ends lost 1 base at V and 4 bases at J; junction bases unmatched: 15. The CDR3 runs to 18 residues. This chain's CDR3 is CASSLRELRGLGGETQYF. CDR3 nucleotides: TGCGCCAGCAGCTTGAGGGAACTCAGGGGGCTTGGGGGAGAGACCCAGTACTTC.

The chain links TRBV7-8 to TRBJ2-7; 8 bases agree with TRBD2. Germline V CDR1 and CDR2: SGHVS, FQNEAQ. After removal of 1 base from V and 2 bases from J, the junction contained 4 bases not matched to a gene. The CDR3 contains 15 residues. CDR3 residues: CASSLGTGGTYEQYF. The CDR3 DNA reads TGTGCCAGCAGCTTAGGTACGGGAGGGACCTACGAGCAGTACTTC.

V is TRBV4-2 and J is TRBJ2-4, with a tentative D call TRBD2 (5 bases). Trimming stripped 1 base from V and 10 bases from J, with 14 bases between. The germline V gene encodes CDR1 LGHNA and CDR2 YNFKEQ. This CDR3 comprises 14 residues. Here the CDR3 DNA reads TGTGCCAGCAGCCAAGTTGGGAATGGCGGGATTCAGTACTTC. Translating gives CASSQVGNGGIQYF.